The 32 T cell receptor beta chains reported below all come from one sample, sequenced in a study of T cells in Graves' hyperthyroidism and ophthalmopathy. The CDR3 regions of TCR beta were amplified from RNA transcripts. With the HTBI primer set, the TCR CDR3 went through a first round of RT-PCR. One entry per CDR3 protein, called by TCRdb with MiXCR from the multiplex PCR reads. The repertoire includes fewer than 550,000 distinct CDR3 sequences, 15% to 17% of them detected once, and 7.5% to 9% sits in the top ten. The sequencing sample was made of blood. These receptors all stem from a young woman with Graves' hyperthyroidism.

V and J are TRBV4-1 and TRBJ1-3; D gene unclear. V was shortened by 1 base and J by 0 bases, with 10 bases between the two germline ends. The germline V gene has CDR1 MGHRA and CDR2 YSYEKL. CDR3 length: 16 residues. Written as DNA, the CDR3 is TGCGCCAGCAGCCAAGGTAACATCAACTCTGGAAACACCATATATTTT. Translating it yields CASSQGNINSGNTIYF.

This clonotype was detected ten times or more. The chain employs TRBV6-1 and TRBJ1-2; D may be TRBD1 (5 bases). V lost 6 bases, J lost 2 bases, and 16 bases lay in between. The germline CDR1 and CDR2 sequences are MNHNS and SASEGT. The CDR3 has 15 residues. The CDR3 sequence is CASSSTPDTNYGYTF. The CDR3 region has the DNA TGTGCCAGCAGCAGCACCCCGGACACCAACTATGGCTACACCTTC.

This sequence joins TRBV6-2 or TRBV6-3 and TRBJ2-7; 7 nucleotides match TRBD1. The CDR3 totals 14 residues. The germline V gene encodes CDR1 MNHEY and CDR2 SVGEGT. After removal of 4 bases from V and 5 bases from J, the junction contained 8 bases not matched to a gene. The CDR3 DNA reads as TGTGCCAGCAGTTCCCCGACAGGGTTCCACGAGCAGTACTTC. Translated: CASSSPTGFHEQYF.

This clonotype showed up many times. The genes are TRBV12-3 or TRBV12-4 and TRBJ2-1; D may be TRBD1 (6 bases). V was trimmed by 5 bases and J by 6 bases, leaving 14 bases between them. The CDR3 runs to 14 residues. In DNA form, the CDR3 reads TGTGCCAGCAGTCCATCCCACAGGGCCAATGAGCAGTTCTTC. Its translation: CASSPSHRANEQFF.

This clonotype was seen more than once but under ten times. V usage is TRBV9 and J usage is TRBJ2-7; D is perhaps TRBD2 (5 bases). The V and J ends lost 0 bases and 6 bases respectively, with 13 bases between them. The CDR3 contains 14 residues. From germline, CDR1 is SGDLS and CDR2 YYNGEE. The CDR3 sequence is CASSVDASFGEQYF. In DNA, the CDR3 is TGTGCCAGCAGCGTAGATGCTAGCTTCGGCGAGCAGTACTTC.

This clonotype was counted at least ten times. V gene TRBV7-3 combines with J gene TRBJ2-5, with D possibly being TRBD2 (6 bases). Trimming cost V 1 base and J 4 bases, with 7 bases left between them. Germline lookup yields CDR1 SGHTA and CDR2 FQGTGA. CDR3 size: 13 residues. CDR3 sequence (DNA): TGTGCCAGCAGCTTAATGGGGGGAGAGACCCAGTACTTC. Amino acid sequence: CASSLMGGETQYF.

V usage is TRBV4-2 and J usage is TRBJ2-2; D gene ambiguous. CDR1 is LGHNA and CDR2 is YNFKEQ in the germline V gene. This CDR3 contains 13 residues. V lost 4 bases and J 5 bases, leaving 8 bases between the germline ends. For the CDR3, the DNA is TGTGCCAGCAGCCCCGAGCCGACCGGGGAGCTGTTTTTT. The encoded protein is CASSPEPTGELFF.

V and J are TRBV5-4 and TRBJ2-3, with D maybe TRBD1 (5 bases). V was shortened by 4 bases and J by 6 bases, with 18 bases between the two germline ends. CDR3 length: 15 residues. Germline CDR1 and CDR2: SGHNT and YYREEE (reference sequence). CDR3: CASSKEGHRVDTQYF. The CDR3 nucleotides are TGTGCCAGCAGCAAGGAAGGACACCGAGTTGATACGCAGTATTTT.

At least ten counts were recorded for this clonotype. The chain carries TRBV6-5 and TRBJ2-7; tentatively, D is TRBD2 (6 bases). The V gene lost 2 bases and the J gene lost 1 base, with 9 bases spanning the gap. Germline V gene data show CDR1 as MNHEY and CDR2 as SVGAGI. This CDR3 region has 14 residues. The CDR3 loop is CASSYTSGSYEQYF. CDR3 sequence (DNA): TGTGCCAGCAGTTACACGAGCGGGTCCTACGAGCAGTACTTC.

On this clonotype: A much more abundant neighbour one base away suggests this may be a read error. The genes are TRBV5-6 and TRBJ2-5, with D hard to call. Trimming stripped 4 bases from V and 4 bases from J, with 8 bases between. Germline lookup yields CDR1 SGHDT and CDR2 YYEEEE. This CDR3 comprises 12 residues. CDR3 sequence: CASSTLRETQYF. The DNA of the CDR3 is TGTGCCAGCAGCACTCTACGAGAGACCCAGTACTTC.

This clonotype occurred many times. The chain joins TRBV28 to TRBJ1-2; a weak D match, TRBD1 (5 bases). Deletions cut 4 bases from V and 10 bases from J, with 22 bases between. Germline V gene sequence: CDR1 MDHEN, CDR2 SYDVKM. The CDR3 is made up of 15 amino acids. The CDR3 DNA reads TGTGCCAGCAGTTCGGGGGGGTTGCCGGGTGCCTTCTACACCTTC. It encodes CASSSGGLPGAFYTF.

This clonotype showed up many times. This chain connects TRBV27 to TRBJ2-4; possibly TRBD2 for D (6 bases). Deletions cut 8 bases from V and 2 bases from J, with 10 bases between. The length of the CDR3 is 13 residues. Germline V CDR1 and CDR2: MNHEY, SMNVEV (reference sequence). In DNA form, the CDR3 reads TGTGCCAGCCCTGGAGGGTCCAAAAACATTCAGTACTTC. This codes for CASPGGSKNIQYF.

This clonotype has at least ten counts. CDR3 nucleotides: TGCAGCGCTTCCGGGGCAGGGGGACCCCAAGAGACCCAGTACTTC. It is translated as CSASGAGGPQETQYF. The chain uses TRBV29-1 and TRBJ2-5; 7 bases are shared with TRBD1. The CDR3 runs to 15 residues. CDR1 SQVTM and CDR2 ANQGSEA come from the germline V gene. V trimming: 7 bases; J trimming: 1 base; junction bases outside the gene matches: 12.

In its sample, this clonotype was seen many times. The chain couples TRBV3-1 to TRBJ2-3; 8 positions match TRBD2. The CDR3 spans 14 residues. J was trimmed by 4 bases and V by 0 bases; bases with no gene match: 0. CDR1 LGHDT and CDR2 YNNKEL come from the germline V gene (reference sequence). The CDR3 sequence: CASSQEAGADTQYF. DNA for the CDR3: TGTGCCAGCAGCCAAGAAGCGGGGGCAGATACGCAGTATTTT.

This clonotype was detected many times. The chain combines TRBV10-3 with TRBJ2-7; no clear D. With 0 bases removed from V and 1 base from J, the gap between germline ends came to 10 bases. Germline V gene sequence: CDR1 ENHRY, CDR2 SYGVKD. This CDR3 is 15 amino acids long. CDR3 DNA: TGTGCCATCAGTGAGTCTATGACTTCTTCCTACGAGCAGTACTTC. As protein: CAISESMTSSYEQYF.

This clonotype was seen many times. The chain uses TRBV28 and TRBJ2-5; no firm D call. V was pared by 4 bases and J by 4 bases, with 10 bases between. Germline CDR1 MDHEN, CDR2 SYDVKM. This CDR3 region has 13 residues. The CDR3 DNA sequence: TGTGCCAGCAGTTCGGGCAGTACAGAGACCCAGTACTTC. Protein product: CASSSGSTETQYF. The whole variable domain, remainder taken from reference TRBV28 and TRBJ2-5, is DVKVTQSSRYLVKRTGEKVFLECVQDMDHENMFWYRQDPGLGLRLIYFSYDVKMKEKGDIPEGYSVSREKKERFSLILESASTNQTSMYLCASSSGSTETQYFGPGTRLLVL.

This clonotype was seen a few times. Mismatch with germline at one junction end may stem from a read error. V and J are TRBV6-1 and TRBJ1-1; the match to TRBD1 covers 8 bases. Looked up from germline, CDR1 is MNHNS and CDR2 is SASEGT. The CDR3 is made up of 14 amino acids. The CDR3 bases are TGTGCCAGCAGTGAAGCGCTCGGAACAGGGGGGGTTATCTTT. Translated: CASSEALGTGGVIF.

There are many counts of this clonotype. CDR3 in DNA: TGCAGTGCCTTGGGGGTGGACTCCTACGAGCAGTACTTC. Amino acid sequence: CSALGVDSYEQYF. This chain joins TRBV20-1 and TRBJ2-7; D may match TRBD1 or TRBD2 (5 bases each). V lost 6 bases to trimming and J lost 0 bases, with 12 bases between them. Germline V gives CDR1 DFQATT, CDR2 SNEGSKA (reference sequence). CDR3 size: 13 residues.

This clonotype was seen repeatedly, ten times or more. This chain links TRBV20-1 with TRBJ1-1; D remains ambiguous. V lost 2 bases to trimming and J lost 5 bases, with 6 bases between them. Germline assignment: CDR1 DFQATT and CDR2 SNEGSKA (reference sequence). This CDR3 is built from 11 residues. The CDR3 DNA follows: TGCAGTGCTAGAAAGGAGACTGAAGCTTTCTTT. The encoded protein is CSARKETEAFF.

This clonotype was observed at least ten times. CDR3 DNA sequence: TGCAGCGTTGAAGATCTTGAGGGGTCGAGCTCCTACAATGAGCAGTTCTTC. This sequence encodes CSVEDLEGSSSYNEQFF. The chain joins TRBV29-1 to TRBJ2-1, with D possibly being TRBD1 or TRBD2 (5 bases each). This CDR3 is built from 17 residues. CDR1 SQVTM and CDR2 ANQGSEA come from the germline V gene. The V gene lost 0 bases and the J gene lost 0 bases, with 15 bases spanning the gap.

This clonotype showed up many times. This chain joins TRBV27 and TRBJ1-2; D not resolved. Trimming left V 3 bases short and J 8 bases short, with 19 bases between. CDR1 and CDR2 from the germline V gene are MNHEY and SMNVEV (reference sequence). This CDR3 spans 15 amino acids. CDR3 nucleotides: TGTGCCAGCAGTTTGGCCGGGTCGATACTAAGCGGCTACACCTTC. It encodes CASSLAGSILSGYTF.

This clonotype showed up many times. The V gene is TRBV6-1, the J gene TRBJ2-7; TRBD1 might be the D (5 bases). The CDR3 covers 14 residues. Trimming cost V 3 bases and J 6 bases, with 15 bases left between them. The V gene's germline CDR1 is MNHNS and CDR2 SASEGT. The CDR3 spells CASSDGQGFSEQYF. The CDR3 DNA reads TGTGCCAGCAGTGACGGGCAGGGTTTCTCCGAGCAGTACTTC.

This clonotype was counted at least ten times. The chain uses TRBV11-3 and TRBJ2-1; the match to TRBD1 covers 9 bases. The CDR3 has 15 amino acids. Germline V gene lookup returns CDR1 SGHNT and CDR2 YENEEA. The J segment lost 4 bases and the V segment lost 8 bases, leaving 9 bases of the junction unmatched. In nucleotides, the CDR3 is TGTGCCAGCGGGGTACAGGGGGCTGCGTACAATGAGCAGTTCTTC. Translated: CASGVQGAAYNEQFF.

Ten or more counts support this clonotype. The rearrangement uses TRBV20-1 and TRBJ1-2, with a weak D call TRBD1 (6 bases). The V gene's germline CDR1 is DFQATT and CDR2 SNEGSKA (reference sequence). This CDR3 is built from 15 residues. The germline V and J ends were trimmed by 0 bases and 3 bases, with 14 bases remaining between them. The CDR3 region has the DNA TGCAGTGCTAGAGATCAGGGCAGGGGCTACTATGGCTACACCTTC. Its translation: CSARDQGRGYYGYTF.

The gene calls are TRBV12-3 or TRBV12-4 and TRBJ1-4, with a tentative D call TRBD1 (5 bases). This CDR3 comprises 18 residues. V was clipped by 0 bases and J by 2 bases, with 16 bases between them. This CDR3 reads CASSLAGPPPVTNEKLFF. Written as DNA, the CDR3 is TGTGCCAGCAGTTTAGCGGGACCCCCTCCCGTTACTAATGAAAAACTGTTTTTT.

V gene TRBV12-3 or TRBV12-4 combines with J gene TRBJ2-7, with TRBD2 matching over 8 bases. There are 15 residues in the CDR3. The V gene end was trimmed by 2 bases and the J gene end by 3 bases; junction bases not matched to a gene: 6. The CDR3 sequence: CASSLRAGGYYEQYF. CDR3 DNA: TGTGCCAGCAGTTTAAGGGCGGGAGGCTACTACGAGCAGTACTTC.

This clonotype has ten or more counts. In nucleotides, the CDR3 is TGTGCCAGCAGGGGGACTAGCGGGAGAAGGATCAATGAGCAGTTCTTC. The encoded protein is CASRGTSGRRINEQFF. This sequence joins TRBV12-3 or TRBV12-4 and TRBJ2-1; 14 nucleotides align to TRBD2. Trimming removed 6 bases from V and 6 bases from J; junction bases left unmatched: 7. The CDR3 contains 16 residues.

V usage is TRBV20-1 and J usage is TRBJ1-2; TRBD1 matches at 9 bases. The ends lost 5 bases at V and 8 bases at J; junction bases unmatched: 9. This CDR3 contains 13 residues. Germline V gene sequence: CDR1 DFQATT, CDR2 SNEGSKA (reference sequence). The CDR3 is CSAPGTGTSGYTF. The CDR3 DNA sequence: TGCAGTGCTCCGGGGACAGGGACAAGCGGCTACACCTTC.

This clonotype was seen a handful of times. This chain joins TRBV25-1 and TRBJ1-4; D not resolved. Trimming stripped 7 bases from V and 0 bases from J, with 12 bases between. CDR3 length: 15 residues. Germline CDR1 reads MGHDK; CDR2 reads SYGVNS. The CDR3 sequence is CASTSAIATNEKLFF. The CDR3 nucleotides are TGTGCCAGCACATCCGCCATTGCAACTAATGAAAAACTGTTTTTT.

This clonotype came up many times. J is TRBJ2-7 and V is TRBV10-2; possible D gene TRBD1, 6 bases. Looked up from germline, CDR1 is WSHSY and CDR2 is SAAADI. V lost 6 bases and J 2 bases, leaving 14 bases between the germline ends. The CDR3 contains 14 residues. The CDR3 nucleotides read TGCGCCAGCAGGACGGGCAGGGGCCCCTACGAGCAGTACTTC. Translating it yields CASRTGRGPYEQYF.

The genes are TRBV6-1 and TRBJ2-5; 9 nucleotides line up with TRBD1. This CDR3 is 16 amino acids long. J was trimmed by 3 bases and V by 4 bases; bases with no gene match: 9. Germline V gene data show CDR1 as MNHNS and CDR2 as SASEGT. CDR3 sequence (DNA): TGTGCCAGCAGTGGCCGGGACAGGGAATTGGAAGAGACCCAGTACTTC. Translated, it gives CASSGRDRELEETQYF.

This clonotype was seen a few times. The rearrangement joins TRBV20-1 to TRBJ1-5; tentatively, D is TRBD1 (5 bases). Germline CDR1 and CDR2: DFQATT and SNEGSKA (reference sequence). V was shortened by 1 base and J by 1 base, with 11 bases between the two germline ends. The CDR3 has 15 residues. The chain's CDR3 is CSARATGTSNQPQHF. The CDR3 DNA sequence: TGCAGTGCTAGAGCAACCGGGACCAGCAATCAGCCCCAGCATTTT.